The clone carrying this T cell receptor (beta chain) has a count of ten or more. The CDR3 runs 14 residues. The germline V gene has CDR1 SQVTM and CDR2 ANQGSEA. V was clipped by 4 bases and J by 10 bases, with 17 bases between them. The time point is: sample taken at primary tumor resection. Whole RNA was taken from tumor, nontumor lung or frozen PBMC; it was then sequenced unsorted. A total of fewer than 80 untreated early-stage non-small cell lung cancer patients served as donors. TCR cDNA molecules were tagged individually, and each one carried a unique molecular identifier. TCRdb analysed the 5' RACE reads with MiXCR anew, one entry per CDR3 protein. The sample has about 1,100 distinct CDR3 sequences; about 13% are singletons. The sample comes from a study of spatial heterogeneity in lung cancer. Background on the study: Detection consistently yielded more beta chains than alpha chains. Every unique TCR and UMI combination, on average, appeared more than ten times in raw reads.

This sequence originates from a male donor with early-stage non-small cell lung cancer. The sample in question was normal lung tissue next to the tumor, obtained at surgery. This rearrangement joins TRBV29-1 to TRBJ1-6; possible D gene TRBD1, 6 bases. The CDR3 loop reads CSVAEGVGESPLHF. CDR3 coding DNA: TGCAGCGTTGCTGAGGGGGTCGGGGAGTCACCCCTCCACTTT.